The T cell receptor (beta chain) under discussion was sequenced for a study of shared clonotypes between healthy human individuals (TCRdb year 2020). For context, the study as a whole: Two women and a few men aged 18 to 49 years were included in the cohort. Per donor, leukapheresis produced somewhere between about 0.8 and 9 billion PBMCs. Per donor, three plates each were used for CD4 naive and CD4 memory, two for CD8 naive, and one for CD8 memory. To estimate repertoire size and how much clonotype sharing occurs between individuals, the study deeply sequenced the blood TCR repertoires of 5 or 6 healthy adults. To increase sequencing depth and limit assay-specific biases, different laboratories used diverse techniques to prepare libraries and sequence TCR repertoires.

Using the deep immunoSEQ assay, multiplex PCR amplified TCR CDR3 regions from genomic DNA. For each cell subset, the extracted genomic DNA was distributed evenly across all wells of several immunoSEQ 96-well plates, and each plate served as one replicate. Each replicate PCR for sorted subsets received roughly 0.2 ug genomic DNA, equal to around 32,000 T cell genomes. Purified libraries were measured with a Qubit 3.0 fluorometer, size-checked on a Bioanalyzer 2100, and measured again with the KAPA Library Quantification kit. A separate single-read 150-cycle Illumina NextSeq 550 flow cell was used to sequence each immunoSEQ 96-well plate. Regarding the original processing steps: The immunoSEQ output contained only junctional sequences without quality scores, so filtering could not match that applied to full-length reads. To assign V/J genes and CDR3, sequences were annotated using PyIR, a Python wrapper for IgBLAST v1.9, with IMGT germline references. Reads were removed for weak V/J assignments (E-value above 1e-6), missing CDR3, stop codons, out-of-frame junctions, or ambiguous translated residues. V3J clonotypes were defined as sequences sharing an identical inferred V gene, J gene, and CDR3 amino acid sequence. To compute the percentage overlap between repertoires, the number of shared unique clonotypes was divided by the size of the smaller repertoire. Richness of each repertoire was evaluated using RTK rarefaction, the Chao1 estimator, and Recon v2.1 estimates of unobserved clonotypes. Generation probabilities for all TCRbeta clonotypes obtained by the gDNA method from a few donors were computed using OLGA. TCRdb took this table from immuneACCESS and kept in-frame rearrangements with V and J called. Such tables lack part of the clones; where checked against another copy, unresolved V genes explain under half of the gap, and the rest is unexplained. V, J and clone size are taken as reported in that table, and D and trimming were inferred from the DNA itself. The sample table records about 1 million clones; around four fifths of these occur just once. About 1.4% of the sample goes to the ten largest clones.

A remark on this clone: What antigen it recognizes has not been identified. Per-nucleotide qualities are absent, and no much larger clonotype sits a single base away. Additional DNA sequences in this sample encode the identical CDR3.

Spanning cysteine to phenylalanine, the CDR3 consists of 15 amino acids. The entry retains the CDR3 DNA only, 45 bases that are in frame from base 1. Ends trimmed: V by 3 bases, J by 3 bases; bases unmatched to a gene: 4. From a lookup of the germline V gene (reference sequence), CDR1 and CDR2 are WNHNN and SYGVQD. General study outcomes and caveats: Compared with non-shared clonotypes, the clonotypes found in all four sorted-subset donors had higher generation probabilities. Across four donors, about 5.2% of naive CD4, approximately 4% of naive CD8, around 2.5% of memory CD4, and under 0.45% of memory CD8 clonotypes were shared. The genetic and exposure-history diversity represented was limited by the small number of donors. Pairwise subsampling led to the expectation that sequencing depth would affect the degree of clonotype sharing among donors. Rarefaction of sorted-subset datasets indicated incomplete sequencing despite the large sequencing depth. Naive subsets generally had larger estimated clonotype richness than memory subsets did. Sampling was restricted to blood, and TCR repertoires in tissues likely differ from the TCR repertoires found in blood.

The donors were healthy, HIV-negative adults with no recently reported acute infections or vaccinations. Only Caucasian adults living in Nashville, Tennessee, USA were represented among the donors. Magnetic negative selection was used to enrich CD4+ T cells, after which naive cells were positively selected on CD45RA and the negative fraction became the memory subset. Blood was collected by leukapheresis, and PBMCs were isolated by Ficoll-Histopaque density gradient centrifugation and then cryopreserved in liquid nitrogen vapor phase. Analytical flow cytometry was used to check the purity and quantity of every magnetically sorted T cell population. From each sorted fraction, genomic DNA was isolated and quantified by UV absorbance on a Nanodrop 2000c.

This receptor was taken from a man aged 18 to 35 in good health. Sequenced: memory CD4+ T cells sorted from blood. The intended sense of this specimen's cell subset or site label: CD45RA-negative fraction. The chain is made from TRBV10-1 and TRBJ2-2, with 7 central nucleotides matching TRBD1. The bases read TGCGCCAGCAGTGAACGACAGGGTGACACCGGGGAGCTGTTTTTT. This sequence encodes CASSERQGDTGELFF.